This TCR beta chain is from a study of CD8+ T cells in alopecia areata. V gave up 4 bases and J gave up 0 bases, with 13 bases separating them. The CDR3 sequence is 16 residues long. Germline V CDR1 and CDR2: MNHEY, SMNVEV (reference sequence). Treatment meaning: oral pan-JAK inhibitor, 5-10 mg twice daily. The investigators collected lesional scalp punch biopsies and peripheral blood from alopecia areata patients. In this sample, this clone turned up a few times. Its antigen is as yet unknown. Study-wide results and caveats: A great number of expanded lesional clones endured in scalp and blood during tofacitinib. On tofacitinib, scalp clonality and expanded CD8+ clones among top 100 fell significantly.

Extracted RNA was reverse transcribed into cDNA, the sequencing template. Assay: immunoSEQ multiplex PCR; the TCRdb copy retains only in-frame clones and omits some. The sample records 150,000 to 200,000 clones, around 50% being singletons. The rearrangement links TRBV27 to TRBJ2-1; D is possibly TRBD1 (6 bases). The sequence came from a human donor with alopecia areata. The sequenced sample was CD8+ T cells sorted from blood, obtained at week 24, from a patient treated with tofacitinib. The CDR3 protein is CASSSYRDTSYNEQFF. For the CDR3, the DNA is TGTGCCAGCAGTTCGTACCGGGACACCTCCTACAATGAGCAGTTCTTC.